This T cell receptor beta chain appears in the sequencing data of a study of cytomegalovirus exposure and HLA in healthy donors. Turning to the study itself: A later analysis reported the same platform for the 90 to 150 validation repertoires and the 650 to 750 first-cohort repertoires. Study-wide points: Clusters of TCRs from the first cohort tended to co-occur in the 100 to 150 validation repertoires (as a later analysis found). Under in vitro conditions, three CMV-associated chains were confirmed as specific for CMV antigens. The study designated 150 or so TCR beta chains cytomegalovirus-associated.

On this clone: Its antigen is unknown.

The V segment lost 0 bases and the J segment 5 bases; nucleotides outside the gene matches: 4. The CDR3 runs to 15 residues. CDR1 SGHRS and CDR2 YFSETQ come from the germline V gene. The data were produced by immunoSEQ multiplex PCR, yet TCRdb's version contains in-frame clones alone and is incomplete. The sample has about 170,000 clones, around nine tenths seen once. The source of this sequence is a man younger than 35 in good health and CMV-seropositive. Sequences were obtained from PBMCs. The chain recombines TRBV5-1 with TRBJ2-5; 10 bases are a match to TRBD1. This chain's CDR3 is CASSLVTGGAETQYF. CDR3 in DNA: TGCGCCAGCAGCTTGGTGACAGGGGGCGCGGAGACCCAGTACTTC.